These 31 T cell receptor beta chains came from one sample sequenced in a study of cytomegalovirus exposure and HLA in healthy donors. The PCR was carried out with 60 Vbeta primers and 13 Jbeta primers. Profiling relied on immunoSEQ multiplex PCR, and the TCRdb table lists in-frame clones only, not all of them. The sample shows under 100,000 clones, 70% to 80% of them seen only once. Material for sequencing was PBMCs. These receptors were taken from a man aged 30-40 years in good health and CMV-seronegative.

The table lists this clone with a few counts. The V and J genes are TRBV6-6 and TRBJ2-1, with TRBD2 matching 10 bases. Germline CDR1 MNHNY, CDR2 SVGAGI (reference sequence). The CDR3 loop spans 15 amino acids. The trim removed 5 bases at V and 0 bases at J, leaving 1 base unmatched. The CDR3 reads CASSIAGGSYNEQFF. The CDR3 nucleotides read TGTGCCAGCAGTATAGCGGGGGGCTCCTACAATGAGCAGTTCTTC.

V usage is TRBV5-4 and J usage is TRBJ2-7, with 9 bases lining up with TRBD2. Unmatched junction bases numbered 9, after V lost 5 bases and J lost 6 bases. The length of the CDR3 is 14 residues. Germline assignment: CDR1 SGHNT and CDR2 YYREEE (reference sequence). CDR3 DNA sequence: TGTGCCAGCAGTCGCCCCGGGACTAGCACCGAGCAGTACTTC. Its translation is CASSRPGTSTEQYF.

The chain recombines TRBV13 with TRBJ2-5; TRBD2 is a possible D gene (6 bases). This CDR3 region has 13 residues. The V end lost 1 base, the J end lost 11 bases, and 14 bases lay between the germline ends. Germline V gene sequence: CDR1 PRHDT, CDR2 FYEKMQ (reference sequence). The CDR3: CASSLEGSREQYF. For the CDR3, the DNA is TGTGCCAGCAGCTTAGAGGGTAGTCGGGAGCAGTACTTC.

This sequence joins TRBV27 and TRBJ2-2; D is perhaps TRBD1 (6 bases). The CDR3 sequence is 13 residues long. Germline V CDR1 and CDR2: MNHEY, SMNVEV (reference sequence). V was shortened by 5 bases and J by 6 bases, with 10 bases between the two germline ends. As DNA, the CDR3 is TGTGCCAGCAGTCCTGGGGGCCCCGGGGAGCTGTTTTTT. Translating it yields CASSPGGPGELFF.

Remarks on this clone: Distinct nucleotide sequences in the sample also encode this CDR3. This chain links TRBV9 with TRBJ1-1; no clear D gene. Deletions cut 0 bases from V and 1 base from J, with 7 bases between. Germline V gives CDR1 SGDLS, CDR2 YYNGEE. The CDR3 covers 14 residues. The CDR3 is CASSVAGGNTEAFF. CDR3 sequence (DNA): TGTGCCAGCAGCGTAGCTGGAGGGAACACTGAAGCTTTCTTT.

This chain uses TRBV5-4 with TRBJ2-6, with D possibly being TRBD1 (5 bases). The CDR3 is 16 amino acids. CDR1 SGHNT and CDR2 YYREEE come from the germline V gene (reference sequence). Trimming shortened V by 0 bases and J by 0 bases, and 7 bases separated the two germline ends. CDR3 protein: CASSLARDSGANVLTF. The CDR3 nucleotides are TGTGCCAGCAGCTTGGCCAGGGACTCTGGGGCCAACGTCCTGACTTTC.

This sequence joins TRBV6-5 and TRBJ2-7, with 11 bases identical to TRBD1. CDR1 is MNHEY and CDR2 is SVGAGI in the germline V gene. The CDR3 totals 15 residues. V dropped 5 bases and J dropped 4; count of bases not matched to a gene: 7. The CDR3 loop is CASSQTGTGGYEQYF. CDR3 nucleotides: TGTGCCAGCAGTCAGACCGGGACAGGGGGATACGAGCAGTACTTC.

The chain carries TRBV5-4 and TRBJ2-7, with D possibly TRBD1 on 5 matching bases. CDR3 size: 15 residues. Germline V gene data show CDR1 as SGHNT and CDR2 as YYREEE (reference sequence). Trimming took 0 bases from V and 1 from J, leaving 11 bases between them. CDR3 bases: TGTGCCAGCAGCTTGGGGCAGGGAAGGTCCTACGAGCAGTACTTC. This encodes CASSLGQGRSYEQYF.

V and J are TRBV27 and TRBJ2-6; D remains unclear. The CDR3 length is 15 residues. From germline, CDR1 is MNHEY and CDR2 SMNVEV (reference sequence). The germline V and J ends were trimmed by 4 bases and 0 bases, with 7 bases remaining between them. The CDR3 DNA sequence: TGTGCCAGCAGTTACGCAGTCTCTGGGGCCAACGTCCTGACTTTC. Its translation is CASSYAVSGANVLTF.

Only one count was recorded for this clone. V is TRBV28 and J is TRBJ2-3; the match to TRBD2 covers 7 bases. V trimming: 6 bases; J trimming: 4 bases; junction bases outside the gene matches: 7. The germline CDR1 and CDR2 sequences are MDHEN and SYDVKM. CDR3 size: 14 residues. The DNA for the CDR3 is TGTGCCAGCAGATCCGGACTAGAGTCAGATACGCAGTATTTT. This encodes CASRSGLESDTQYF. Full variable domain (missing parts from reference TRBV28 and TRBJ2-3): DVKVTQSSRYLVKRTGEKVFLECVQDMDHENMFWYRQDPGLGLRLIYFSYDVKMKEKGDIPEGYSVSREKKERFSLILESASTNQTSMYLCASRSGLESDTQYFGPGTRLTVL.

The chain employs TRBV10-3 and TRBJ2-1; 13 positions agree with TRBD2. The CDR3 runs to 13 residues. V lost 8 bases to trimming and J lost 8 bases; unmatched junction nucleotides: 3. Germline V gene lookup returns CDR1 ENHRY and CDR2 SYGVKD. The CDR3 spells CAIGLAGVYEQFF. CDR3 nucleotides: TGTGCCATCGGACTAGCGGGAGTCTATGAGCAGTTCTTC.

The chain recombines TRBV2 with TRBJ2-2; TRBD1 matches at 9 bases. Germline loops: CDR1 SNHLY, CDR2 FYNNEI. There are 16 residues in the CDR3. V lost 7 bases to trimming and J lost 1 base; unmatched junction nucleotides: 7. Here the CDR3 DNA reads TGTGCCAGCACTGGACAGGGGCTAAAGAACACCGGGGAGCTGTTTTTT. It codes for CASTGQGLKNTGELFF.

The CDR3 sequence: CASSGNPMNTEAFF. The CDR3 DNA sequence: TGTGCCAGTAGTGGCAACCCAATGAACACTGAAGCTTTCTTT. The chain combines TRBV19 with TRBJ1-1; no clear D. V was trimmed by 5 bases and J by 0 bases, leaving 10 bases between them. The CDR3 runs to 14 residues. Germline CDR1 is LNHDA and CDR2 is SQIVND (reference sequence).

Here the CDR3 reads CASSFGRVGGYTF. CDR3 bases: TGTGCCAGCAGCTTTGGCAGGGTAGGTGGCTACACCTTC. The chain couples TRBV13 to TRBJ1-2, with TRBD1 as a possible D gene (5 bases). The V gene lost 3 bases and the J gene lost 7 bases, with 12 bases spanning the gap. The germline V gene has CDR1 PRHDT and CDR2 FYEKMQ (reference sequence). This CDR3 region has 13 residues. Filled out from reference TRBV13 and TRBJ1-2, the complete variable domain reads AAGVIQSPRHLIKEKRETATLKCYPIPRHDTVYWYQQGPGQDPQFLISFYEKMQSDKGSIPDRFSAQQFSDYHSELNMSSLELGDSALYFCASSFGRVGGYTFGSGTRLTVV.

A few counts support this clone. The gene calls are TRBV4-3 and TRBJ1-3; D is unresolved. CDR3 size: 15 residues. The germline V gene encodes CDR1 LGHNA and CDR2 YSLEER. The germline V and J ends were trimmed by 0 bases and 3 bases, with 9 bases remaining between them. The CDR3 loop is CASSQDRGIGNTIYF. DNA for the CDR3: TGCGCCAGCAGCCAAGATCGAGGGATTGGAAACACCATATATTTT.

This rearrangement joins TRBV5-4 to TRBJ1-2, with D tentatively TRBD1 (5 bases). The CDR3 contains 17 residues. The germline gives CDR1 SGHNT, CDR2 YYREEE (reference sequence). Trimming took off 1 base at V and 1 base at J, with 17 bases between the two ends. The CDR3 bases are TGTGCCAGCAGCTTGATTGGCGTCCAGGGCAATAACTATGGCTACACCTTC. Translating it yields CASSLIGVQGNNYGYTF.

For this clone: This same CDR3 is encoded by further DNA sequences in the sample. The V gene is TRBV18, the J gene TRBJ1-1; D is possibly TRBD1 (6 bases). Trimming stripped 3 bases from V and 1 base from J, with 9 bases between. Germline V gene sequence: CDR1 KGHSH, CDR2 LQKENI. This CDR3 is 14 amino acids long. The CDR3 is CASSPDRKNTEAFF. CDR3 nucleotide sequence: TGTGCCAGCTCACCCGACAGGAAGAACACTGAAGCTTTCTTT.

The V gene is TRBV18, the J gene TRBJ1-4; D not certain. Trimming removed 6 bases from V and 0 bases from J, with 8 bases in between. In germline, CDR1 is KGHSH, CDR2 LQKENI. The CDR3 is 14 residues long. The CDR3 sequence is CASSEGATNEKLFF. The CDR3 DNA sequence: TGTGCCAGCTCTGAAGGAGCAACTAATGAAAAACTGTTTTTT.

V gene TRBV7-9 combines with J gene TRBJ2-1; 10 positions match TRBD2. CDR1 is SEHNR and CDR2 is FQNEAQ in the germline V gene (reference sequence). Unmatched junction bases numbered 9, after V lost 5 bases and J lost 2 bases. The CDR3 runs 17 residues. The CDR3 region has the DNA TGTGCCAGCAGCCGCCTCAAGCGGGAGGGCCCCTACAATGAGCAGTTCTTC. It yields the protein CASSRLKREGPYNEQFF.

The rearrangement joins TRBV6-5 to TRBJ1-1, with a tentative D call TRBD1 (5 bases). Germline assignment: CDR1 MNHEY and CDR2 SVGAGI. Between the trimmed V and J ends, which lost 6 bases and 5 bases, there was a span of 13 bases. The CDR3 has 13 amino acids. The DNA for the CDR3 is TGTGCCAGCAGACTCAATCGACAGACTGAAGCTTTCTTT. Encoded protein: CASRLNRQTEAFF.

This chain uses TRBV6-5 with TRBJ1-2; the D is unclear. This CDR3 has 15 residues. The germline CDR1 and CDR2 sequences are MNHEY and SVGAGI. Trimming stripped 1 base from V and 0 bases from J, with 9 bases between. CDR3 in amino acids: CASSYFSRTNYGYTF. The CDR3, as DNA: TGTGCCAGCAGTTACTTCTCCAGAACTAACTATGGCTACACCTTC.

The CDR3 here is CASSFGGTQYF. In DNA, the CDR3 is TGTGCCAGCAGCTTCGGGGGTACGCAGTATTTT. The rearrangement joins TRBV11-1 to TRBJ2-3; a possible D gene is TRBD2 (6 bases). Per the germline V gene, CDR1 is SGHAT and CDR2 is FQDESV (reference sequence). The CDR3 runs 11 residues. V lost 3 bases to trimming and J lost 8 bases, with 6 bases between them.

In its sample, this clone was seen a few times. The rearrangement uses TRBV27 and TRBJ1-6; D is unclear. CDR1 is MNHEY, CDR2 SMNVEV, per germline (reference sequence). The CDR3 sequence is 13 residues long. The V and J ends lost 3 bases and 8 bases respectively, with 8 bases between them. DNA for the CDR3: TGTGCCAGCAGTTTGGCCAGATATTCACCCCTCCACTTT. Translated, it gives CASSLARYSPLHF.

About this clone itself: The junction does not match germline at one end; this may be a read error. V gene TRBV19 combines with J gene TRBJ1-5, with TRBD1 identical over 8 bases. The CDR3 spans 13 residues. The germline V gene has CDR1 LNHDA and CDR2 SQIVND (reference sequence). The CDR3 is CASSSGRTDRGFF. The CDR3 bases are TGTGCCAGTAGTTCGGGTAGGACCGACAGGGGTTTTTTT.

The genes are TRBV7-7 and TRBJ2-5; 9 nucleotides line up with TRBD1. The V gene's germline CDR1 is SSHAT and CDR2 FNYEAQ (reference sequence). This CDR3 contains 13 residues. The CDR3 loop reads CASRRTGEETQYF. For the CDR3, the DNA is TGTGCTAGCCGCAGGACAGGGGAAGAGACCCAGTACTTC.

The CDR3: CASSQELQGGSEAFF. The DNA of the CDR3 is TGTGCCAGCAGCCAAGAGTTACAGGGTGGGTCTGAAGCTTTCTTT. The chain recombines TRBV4-2 with TRBJ1-1, with a weak D call TRBD1 (6 bases). With 0 bases removed from V and 6 bases from J, the gap between germline ends came to 14 bases. CDR1 and CDR2 (germline): LGHNA, YNFKEQ. This CDR3 contains 15 residues.

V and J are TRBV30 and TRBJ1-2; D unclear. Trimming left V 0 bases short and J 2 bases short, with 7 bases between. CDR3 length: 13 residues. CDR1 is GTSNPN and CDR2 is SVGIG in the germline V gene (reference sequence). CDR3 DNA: TGTGCCTGGAGTGTACTTAACAACTATGGCTACACCTTC. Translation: CAWSVLNNYGYTF.

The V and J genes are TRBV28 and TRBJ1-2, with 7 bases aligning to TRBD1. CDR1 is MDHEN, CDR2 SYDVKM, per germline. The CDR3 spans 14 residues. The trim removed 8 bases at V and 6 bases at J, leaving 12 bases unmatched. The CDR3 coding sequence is TGTGCCAGCTCCCCAGGGGGATCTCCGAATGGCTACACCTTC. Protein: CASSPGGSPNGYTF.

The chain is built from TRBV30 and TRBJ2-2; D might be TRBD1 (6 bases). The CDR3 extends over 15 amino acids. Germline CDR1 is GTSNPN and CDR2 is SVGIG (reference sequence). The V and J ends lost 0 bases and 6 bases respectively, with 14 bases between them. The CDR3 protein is CAWSVPDGQSGELFF. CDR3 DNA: TGTGCCTGGAGTGTACCGGACGGACAGTCCGGGGAGCTGTTTTTT.

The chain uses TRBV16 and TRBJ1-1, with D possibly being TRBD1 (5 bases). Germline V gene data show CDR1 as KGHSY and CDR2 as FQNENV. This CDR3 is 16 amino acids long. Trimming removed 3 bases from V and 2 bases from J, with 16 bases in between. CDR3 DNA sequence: TGTGCCAGCAGCCACCTCGGCCGGGGGGTAAACACTGAAGCTTTCTTT. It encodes CASSHLGRGVNTEAFF.

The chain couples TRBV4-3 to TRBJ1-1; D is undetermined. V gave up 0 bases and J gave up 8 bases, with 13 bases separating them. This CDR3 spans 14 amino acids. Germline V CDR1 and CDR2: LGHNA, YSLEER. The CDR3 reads CASSQDPRRPEAFF. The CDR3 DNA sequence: TGCGCCAGCAGCCAAGATCCTAGACGGCCCGAAGCTTTCTTT.